This T cell receptor (beta chain) is drawn from a study of blood T cell repertoires in COVID-19. Trimming took 1 base from V and 6 from J; bases not matched to a gene: 12. From germline, CDR1 is LGHNA and CDR2 YNFKEQ. The CDR3 extends over 17 amino acids. Source study methods: Counts of nucleated cells, estimated from reference gene primer amplification, were obtained. Some clones are missing from TCRdb's copy, which holds only in-frame ones; the method was immunoSEQ multiplex PCR. V and J calls and clone size come straight from that table; D and trimming were deduced from the DNA. The table lists about 80,000 clones, roughly 80% of them singletons.

V and J are TRBV4-2 and TRBJ1-1, with TRBD1 matching 9 bases. The sequence came from a man older than 75 with acute or convalescent COVID-19. Sequenced material: peripheral blood. The CDR3 nucleotides read TGTGCCAGCAGCCAAGTTCAGTCCACAGGGGGCGCGGCTGAAGCTTTCTTT. This sequence encodes CASSQVQSTGGAAEAFF.